Listed here is a single T cell receptor (beta chain). No antigen is known for it. The genomic DNA of each subset was split evenly across several immunoSEQ plates. The method was immunoSEQ multiplex PCR; TCRdb's version includes in-frame clones alone and lacks a portion of them. In the table there are 2 million to 2.5 million clones, under 97% of which are singletons. The record originates from a study of shared clonotypes between healthy human individuals. Study-wide background: Donors consisted of two women and a few men between 18 and 49. Broader study findings: There were few donors, and this limited the genetic and exposure-history diversity represented. Naive CD4 clonotype sharing across four donors was 5% to 6%.

The V and J ends lost 2 bases and 7 bases, in that order; junction bases with no gene match: 7. The CDR3 consists of 15 residues. Per germline, CDR1 KGHSH and CDR2 LQKENI. This sequence was found in a man aged 18 to 30 in good health. The sequenced material came from naive CD4+ T cells sorted from blood. Sample subset: CD45RA+ positively selected. The chain links TRBV18 to TRBJ2-1; 8 nucleotides line up with TRBD2. Here the CDR3 reads CASSPSTGGLNEQFF. In nucleotides, the CDR3 is TGTGCCAGCTCACCATCAACGGGAGGGCTTAATGAGCAGTTCTTC.